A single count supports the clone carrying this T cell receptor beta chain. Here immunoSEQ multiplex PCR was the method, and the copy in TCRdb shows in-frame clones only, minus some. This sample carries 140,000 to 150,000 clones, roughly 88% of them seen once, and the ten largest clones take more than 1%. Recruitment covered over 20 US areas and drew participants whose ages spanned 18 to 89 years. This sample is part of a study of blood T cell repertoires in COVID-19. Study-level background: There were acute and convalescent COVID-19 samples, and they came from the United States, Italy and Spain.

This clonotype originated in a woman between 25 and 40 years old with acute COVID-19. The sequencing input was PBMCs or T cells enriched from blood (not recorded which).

CDR3 residues: CASSFSGNEQFF. CDR3 coding DNA: TGTGCCAGCAGTTTTAGCGGAAATGAGCAGTTCTTC. V is TRBV12-3 or TRBV12-4 and J is TRBJ2-1; a possible D gene is TRBD2 (6 bases). This CDR3 comprises 12 residues. Trimming pared 3 bases from V and 7 bases from J, leaving 7 bases between.